The 24 T cell receptor beta chains below were found in one sample sequenced in a study of T cells after yellow fever vaccination. TCRdb itself ran the 5' RACE reads through MiXCR, one entry per CDR3 protein. The table shows fewer than 500,000 distinct CDR3 sequences, with around a sixth occurring only once. The source was PBMCs, collected before the yellow fever booster vaccination. Source of these receptors: a man younger than 35 who received the YFV17D yellow fever vaccine.

This clonotype was detected a few times. The chain combines TRBV6-2 or TRBV6-3 with TRBJ2-7; TRBD1 might be the D (6 bases). In germline, CDR1 is MNHEY, CDR2 SVGEGT. V lost 8 bases and J 6 bases, leaving 17 bases between the germline ends. The CDR3 contains 13 residues. This chain's CDR3 is CASHSPGAGEQYV. The CDR3 nucleotides read TGTGCCAGCCACAGTCCAGGGGCCGGCGAGCAGTACGTC.

Only a few counts were recorded for this clonotype. The chain carries TRBV27 and TRBJ2-7, with 8 bases lining up with TRBD1. V lost 4 bases and J lost 7; bases outside the gene matches: 12. CDR1 is MNHEY and CDR2 is SMNVEV in the germline V gene (reference sequence). This CDR3 is 15 amino acids long. The CDR3 nucleotides read TGTGCCAGCAGTTCACGGACAGGGAAGGGGTGGGAGCAGTACGTC. It codes for CASSSRTGKGWEQYV.

This rearrangement joins TRBV4-1 to TRBJ2-7; D not certain. The CDR3 spans 15 residues. The V and J ends lost 6 bases and 3 bases respectively, with 18 bases between them. Germline V gives CDR1 MGHRA, CDR2 YSYEKL. The CDR3 sequence: CASSVRDSGDYEQYV. The CDR3, as DNA: TGCGCCAGCAGTGTTCGCGACTCCGGCGACTACGAGCAGTACGTC.

This clonotype was recorded a few times. The chain has TRBV5-1 and TRBJ2-7; the match to TRBD1 covers 8 bases. The germline V gene encodes CDR1 SGHRS and CDR2 YFSETQ. Unmatched junction bases numbered 4, after V lost 0 bases and J lost 5 bases. The CDR3 is 14 amino acids. In nucleotides, the CDR3 is TGCGCCAGCAGCTTGGGACAGGGGATCAACGAGCAGTACGTC. This gives the protein CASSLGQGINEQYV.

CDR3 loop: CASTWTDSINYGYTF. CDR3 sequence (DNA): TGTGCCAGCACCTGGACAGACTCGATTAACTATGGCTACACCTTC. The chain joins TRBV6-6 to TRBJ1-2, with D possibly TRBD1 on 6 matching bases. CDR3 length: 15 residues. Deletions cut 7 bases from V and 1 base from J, with 16 bases between. Per the germline V gene, CDR1 is MNHNY and CDR2 is SVGAGI (reference sequence).

The genes are TRBV19 and TRBJ1-6, with 10 bases matching TRBD1. J lost 10 bases, V lost 5 bases, and 8 bases had no gene match. CDR1 is LNHDA and CDR2 is SQIVND in the germline V gene (reference sequence). This CDR3 is built from 15 residues. The CDR3 here is CASSLGQGYRSPLHF. CDR3 sequence (DNA): TGTGCCAGTAGTCTGGGACAGGGGTATCGGTCACCCCTCCACTTT.

The CDR3 sequence: CASSLSVEVQPQHF. CDR3 bases: TGTGCCAGCAGTTTATCGGTGGAGGTACAGCCCCAGCATTTT. This chain joins TRBV27 and TRBJ1-5; no definite D call. Trimming shortened V by 0 bases and J by 7 bases, and 10 bases separated the two germline ends. Germline loops: CDR1 MNHEY, CDR2 SMNVEV (reference sequence). This CDR3 is 14 amino acids long.

This clonotype was observed a handful of times. This chain connects TRBV20-1 to TRBJ1-2; no clear D. Trimming shortened V by 4 bases and J by 5 bases, and 14 bases separated the two germline ends. The CDR3 runs to 13 residues. Germline CDR1 is DFQATT and CDR2 is SNEGSKA (reference sequence). DNA of the CDR3: TGCAGTGCTACGGGCAGGAGCGAGTATGGCTACACCTTC. As protein: CSATGRSEYGYTF.

J is TRBJ2-5 and V is TRBV20-1; the match to TRBD2 covers 14 bases. This CDR3 contains 16 residues. The V and J ends lost 5 bases and 5 bases, in that order; junction bases with no gene match: 10. CDR1 and CDR2 from the germline V gene are DFQATT and SNEGSKA (reference sequence). CDR3 amino acids: CSAPGLAGGVRETQYF. CDR3 nucleotides: TGCAGTGCTCCCGGACTAGCGGGGGGTGTGAGGGAGACCCAGTACTTC.

The chain carries TRBV11-2 and TRBJ2-1, with 9 positions matching TRBD2. Germline V CDR1 and CDR2: SGHAT, FQNNGV. This CDR3 comprises 15 residues. Trimming cost V 6 bases and J 7 bases; bases outside gene matches: 10. The CDR3 region has the DNA TGTGCCAGCAGTCGAATAGCGGGGGTGTGGAATGAGCAGTTCTTC. Translating it yields CASSRIAGVWNEQFF.

In its sample, this clonotype was seen many times. V usage is TRBV20-1 and J usage is TRBJ1-5, with TRBD1 identical over 8 bases. The CDR3 length is 14 residues. J gave up 7 bases and V 0 bases, and 5 bases lay outside the gene matches. In germline, CDR1 is DFQATT, CDR2 SNEGSKA (reference sequence). Here the CDR3 DNA reads TGCAGTGCTAGAGACCCCAGGGGGCGGCAGCCCCAGCATTTT. Encoded protein: CSARDPRGRQPQHF.

V gene TRBV12-5 combines with J gene TRBJ2-3; TRBD2 matches 13 bases. The CDR3 is 18 amino acids. V was clipped by 5 bases and J by 4 bases; unmatched bases: 12. Germline lookup yields CDR1 LGHNT and CDR2 FRNRAP. The CDR3 bases are TGTGCTAGTGGTCGCGCCGGGACTAGCGGGGTTGGTGCAGATACGCAGTATTTT. As protein: CASGRAGTSGVGADTQYF.

The V gene is TRBV15, the J gene TRBJ1-1; D is ambiguous. The germline gives CDR1 LNHNV, CDR2 YYDKDF (reference sequence). The CDR3 loop spans 14 amino acids. V lost 5 bases to trimming and J lost 2 bases, with 12 bases between them. CDR3 DNA sequence: TGTGCCACCAGCCCCCGGACGGTTAACACTGAAGCTTTCTTT. Protein: CATSPRTVNTEAFF.

Many counts were recorded for this clonotype. The V call is TRBV4-3, the J call TRBJ1-3, with unresolved D. This CDR3 has 17 amino acids. Looked up from germline, CDR1 is LGHNA and CDR2 is YSLEER. Trimming stripped 1 base from V and 2 bases from J, with 15 bases between. The CDR3 reads CASSQAYKVITGNTIYF. The CDR3 nucleotides are TGCGCCAGCAGCCAAGCCTACAAGGTCATAACTGGAAACACCATATATTTT.

The chain combines TRBV27 with TRBJ1-1, with 7 bases that match TRBD1. The length of the CDR3 is 17 residues. V trimming: 4 bases; J trimming: 8 bases; junction bases outside the gene matches: 19. From germline, CDR1 is MNHEY and CDR2 SMNVEV (reference sequence). CDR3 sequence: CASSSVGHYDRAKEAFF. Written as DNA, the CDR3 is TGTGCCAGCAGTTCGGTGGGCCATTACGACAGGGCAAAAGAAGCTTTCTTT.

This clonotype was detected ten times or more. The genes are TRBV6-4 and TRBJ2-5, with D uncertain. Germline V gene lookup returns CDR1 MRHNA and CDR2 SNTAGT. This CDR3 has 13 amino acids. V was trimmed by 5 bases and J by 1 base, leaving 8 bases between them. The CDR3 here is CASSPSPQETQYF. The CDR3 DNA sequence: TGTGCCAGCAGTCCCTCGCCCCAAGAGACCCAGTACTTC.

In this sample, this clonotype turned up a few times. The CDR3: CASRRVPGTGAVEQYF. The DNA of the CDR3 is TGCGCCAGCAGACGAGTGCCCGGGACAGGGGCGGTCGAGCAGTACTTC. The chain combines TRBV5-1 with TRBJ2-7; TRBD1 matches at 10 bases. The CDR3 has 16 amino acids. V shed 5 bases and J 6 bases; nucleotides not matched to a gene: 14. Germline loops: CDR1 SGHRS, CDR2 YFSETQ.

The chain recombines TRBV20-1 with TRBJ2-2, with TRBD1 identical over 9 bases. This CDR3 contains 13 residues. Germline V gene data show CDR1 as DFQATT and CDR2 as SNEGSKA (reference sequence). V shed 6 bases, J shed 10 bases, and the junction held 9 bases outside the gene matches. The CDR3 here is CSASDRGPEELFF. The CDR3 bases are TGCAGTGCCTCGGACAGGGGCCCGGAGGAGCTGTTTTTT.

The chain couples TRBV6-2 or TRBV6-3 to TRBJ2-4; perhaps TRBD1 as D (6 bases). The CDR3 covers 18 residues. V gave up 6 bases and J gave up 0 bases, with 21 bases separating them. Germline V gives CDR1 MNHEY, CDR2 SVGEGT. This CDR3 is CASRSLRDTKIAKNIQYF. CDR3 nucleotides: TGTGCCAGCAGGTCCCTCCGGGACACTAAAATAGCCAAAAACATTCAGTACTTC.

This chain joins TRBV7-6 and TRBJ2-7; D is possibly TRBD2 (6 bases). The germline V gene encodes CDR1 SGHVS and CDR2 FNYEAQ. Trimming removed 1 base from V and 5 bases from J, with 18 bases in between. This CDR3 is built from 16 residues. The CDR3 loop reads CASSLGAGLLRNEQYF. The CDR3 coding sequence is TGTGCCAGCAGCTTAGGGGCGGGACTCCTGCGGAACGAGCAGTACTTC.

This chain joins TRBV5-1 and TRBJ2-3, with a possible D match to TRBD1 (6 bases). CDR1 and CDR2 from the germline V gene are SGHRS and YFSETQ. The CDR3 sequence is 16 residues long. V dropped 4 bases and J dropped 0 bases, with 15 bases sitting between them. CDR3 sequence reads: CASSPRGIPSTDTQYF. CDR3 nucleotides: TGCGCCAGCAGCCCCAGGGGTATACCGAGCACAGATACGCAGTATTTT.

J is TRBJ1-6 and V is TRBV20-1; D is uncertain. Trimming stripped 3 bases from V and 7 bases from J, with 10 bases between. This CDR3 region has 13 residues. The germline CDR1 and CDR2 sequences are DFQATT and SNEGSKA (reference sequence). The CDR3 DNA reads TGCAGTGCTAGCGAAGGGAGGAATTCACCCCTCCACTTT. Translating it yields CSASEGRNSPLHF.

The chain employs TRBV6-1 and TRBJ1-2; D possibly corresponds to TRBD1 (5 bases). Germline V gives CDR1 MNHNS, CDR2 SASEGT. This CDR3 is built from 15 residues. The V end was cut by 7 bases, the J end by 2 bases, with 17 bases between. As DNA, the CDR3 is TGTGCCAGCACCGAAGGAGGGACGGCGAACTATGGCTACACCTTC. Translated, it gives CASTEGGTANYGYTF.

The V call is TRBV4-2, the J call TRBJ2-2, with TRBD2 identical over 8 bases. From germline, CDR1 is LGHNA and CDR2 YNFKEQ. The CDR3 has 17 residues. Losses at the gene ends were 0 bases for V and 5 bases for J; bases not matched to a gene: 8. This chain's CDR3 is CASSQDRAGASTGELFF. CDR3 nucleotide sequence: TGTGCCAGCAGCCAAGATCGAGCGGGGGCGAGTACCGGGGAGCTGTTTTTT.